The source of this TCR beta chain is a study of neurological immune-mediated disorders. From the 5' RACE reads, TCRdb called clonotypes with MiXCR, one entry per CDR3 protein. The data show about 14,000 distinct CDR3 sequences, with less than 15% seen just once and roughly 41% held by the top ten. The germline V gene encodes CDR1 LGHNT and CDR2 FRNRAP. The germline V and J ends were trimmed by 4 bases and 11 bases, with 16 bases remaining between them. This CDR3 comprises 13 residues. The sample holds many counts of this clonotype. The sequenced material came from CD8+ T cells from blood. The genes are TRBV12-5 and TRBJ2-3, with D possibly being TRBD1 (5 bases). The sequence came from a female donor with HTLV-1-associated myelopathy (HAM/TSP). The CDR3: CASGSSTDRWQYF. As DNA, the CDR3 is TGTGCTAGTGGTTCGTCGACAGACCGTTGGCAGTATTTT.